A single sample gave rise to the 17 T cell receptor beta chains below, sequenced in a study of cytomegalovirus exposure and HLA in healthy donors. Clones were sequenced by immunoSEQ multiplex PCR, and TCRdb holds only the in-frame ones, with some missing. The table has over 250,000 clones, just over 85% seen once; the top ten hold approximately 1%. Sequencing was done on a sample of PBMCs. These receptors originate from a young woman in good health and CMV-seronegative.

This chain links TRBV6-1 with TRBJ1-5; 8 bases map to TRBD1. Germline CDR1 and CDR2: MNHNS and SASEGT. V dropped 1 base and J dropped 0; count of bases not matched to a gene: 8. The length of the CDR3 is 18 residues. Written as DNA, the CDR3 is TGTGCCAGCAGTGAAGGACAGGGGATCCCTTATAGCAATCAGCCCCAGCATTTT. Translated, it gives CASSEGQGIPYSNQPQHF.

The CDR3 coding sequence is TGTGCCAGCAGTTTATCCCAGGGGGCGTATTACGGCTACACCTTC. Protein product: CASSLSQGAYYGYTF. The V call is TRBV27, the J call TRBJ1-2; 8 bases map to TRBD1. The length of the CDR3 is 15 residues. The V gene's germline CDR1 is MNHEY and CDR2 SMNVEV (reference sequence). After removal of 0 bases from V and 8 bases from J, the junction contained 8 bases not matched to a gene.

The chain carries TRBV7-9 and TRBJ2-7, with 8 bases identical to TRBD1. With 2 bases clipped from V and 5 bases from J, the junction kept 8 bases outside the gene matches. Germline V gene data show CDR1 as SEHNR and CDR2 as FQNEAQ (reference sequence). This CDR3 is built from 15 residues. CDR3 protein: CASSLPGDRGHEQYF. CDR3 DNA: TGTGCCAGCAGCTTACCTGGTGACAGGGGCCACGAGCAGTACTTC.

The chain couples TRBV2 to TRBJ1-5, with D possibly being TRBD1 (5 bases). Looked up from germline, CDR1 is SNHLY and CDR2 is FYNNEI. The CDR3 runs to 14 residues. V gave up 4 bases and J gave up 0 bases, with 7 bases separating them. CDR3 in DNA: TGTGCCAGCAGTGGCGGGACTAGCAATCAGCCCCAGCATTTT. Translating gives CASSGGTSNQPQHF. Full variable domain (missing parts from reference TRBV2 and TRBJ1-5): EPEVTQTPSHQVTQMGQEVILRCVPISNHLYFYWYRQILGQKVEFLVSFYNNEISEKSEIFDDQFSVERPDGSNFTLKIRSTKLEDSAMYFCASSGGTSNQPQHFGDGTRLSIL.

CDR3 loop: CASSLGQTNSPLHF. The CDR3 DNA sequence: TGTGCCAGCAGCTTAGGGCAGACCAATTCACCCCTCCACTTT. The chain combines TRBV7-3 with TRBJ1-6; the D is unclear. The CDR3 is 14 amino acids. Trimming removed 2 bases at V and 7 bases at J, with 9 bases between. The germline V gene has CDR1 SGHTA and CDR2 FQGTGA.

The chain couples TRBV18 to TRBJ2-1; 9 bases are shared with TRBD2. The V and J ends lost 4 bases and 1 base, in that order; junction bases with no gene match: 5. This CDR3 contains 16 residues. Germline V gene sequence: CDR1 KGHSH, CDR2 LQKENI. The CDR3 region has the DNA TGTGCCAGCTCACTTAGCGGGAGCTCTTCCTACAATGAGCAGTTCTTC. The encoded protein is CASSLSGSSSYNEQFF.

This clone came up once. This chain joins TRBV6-1 and TRBJ2-7, with no clear D. The length of the CDR3 is 13 residues. Between the trimmed V and J ends, which lost 7 bases and 0 bases, there was a span of 10 bases. Germline V CDR1 and CDR2: MNHNS, SASEGT. The CDR3 bases are TGTGCCAGCAATAACGGAGACTCCTACGAGCAGTACTTC. This sequence encodes CASNNGDSYEQYF.

The gene calls are TRBV5-4 and TRBJ1-4; 8 bases match TRBD1. After removal of 4 bases from V and 10 bases from J, the junction contained 12 bases not matched to a gene. Germline V lookup: CDR1 SGHNT, CDR2 YYREEE (reference sequence). This CDR3 region has 15 residues. The CDR3 DNA sequence: TGTGCCAGCAGCGGTACAGGGGGGAGAGGCGGAAAACTGTTTTTT. Translated, it gives CASSGTGGRGGKLFF.

V and J are TRBV27 and TRBJ1-1; D remains ambiguous. V lost 3 bases, J lost 0 bases, and 14 bases lay in between. The CDR3 contains 16 residues. The germline gives CDR1 MNHEY, CDR2 SMNVEV (reference sequence). The CDR3 loop reads CASSFIVGRMNTEAFF. The CDR3, as DNA: TGTGCCAGCAGTTTTATAGTCGGCAGGATGAACACTGAAGCTTTCTTT.

This chain joins TRBV4-3 and TRBJ1-1; D remains ambiguous. Germline CDR1 and CDR2: LGHNA and YSLEER. The CDR3 runs 16 residues. Trimming left V 1 base short and J 0 bases short, with 12 bases between. The CDR3: CASSQALREMNTEAFF. The CDR3 DNA is TGCGCCAGCAGCCAAGCTCTAAGGGAGATGAACACTGAAGCTTTCTTT.

The V and J genes are TRBV5-1 and TRBJ1-2, with unresolved D. V gave up 0 bases and J gave up 7 bases, with 10 bases separating them. Germline V gene sequence: CDR1 SGHRS, CDR2 YFSETQ. The CDR3 consists of 13 residues. The CDR3 nucleotides read TGCGCCAGCAGCTTGGAAGGGAGAGGTGGCTACACCTTC. The encoded protein is CASSLEGRGGYTF.

V is TRBV2 and J is TRBJ1-5; D uncertain. V lost 8 bases, J lost 4 bases, and 6 bases lay in between. The germline V gene has CDR1 SNHLY and CDR2 FYNNEI. The CDR3 spans 11 residues. The CDR3: CASARNQPQHF. The CDR3 bases are TGTGCCAGCGCCAGGAATCAGCCCCAGCATTTT.

The V gene is TRBV6-5, the J gene TRBJ2-7, with D hard to call. Per germline, CDR1 MNHEY and CDR2 SVGAGI. The CDR3 extends over 15 amino acids. Trimming left V 2 bases short and J 3 bases short, with 14 bases between. In DNA, the CDR3 is TGTGCCAGCAGTTACCTACCCTCCACCCTCTACGAGCAGTACTTC. Its translation: CASSYLPSTLYEQYF.

J is TRBJ1-2 and V is TRBV19, with 7 bases identical to TRBD1. V lost 8 bases to trimming and J lost 1 base; unmatched junction nucleotides: 7. The CDR3 loop spans 14 amino acids. In germline, CDR1 is LNHDA, CDR2 SQIVND (reference sequence). The CDR3 bases are TGTGCCAGTGGGTGGGACAGCATTAACTATGGCTACACCTTC. Its translation: CASGWDSINYGYTF.

This clone was counted only a few times. The chain joins TRBV5-6 to TRBJ2-7; D not certain. Germline V gene data show CDR1 as SGHDT and CDR2 as YYEEEE. This CDR3 contains 11 residues. V was shortened by 4 bases and J by 3 bases, with 5 bases between the two germline ends. CDR3 nucleotides: TGTGCCAGCAGCACAAACTACGAGCAGTACTTC. Translated, it gives CASSTNYEQYF.

J is TRBJ1-6 and V is TRBV11-2; no clear D. The germline V and J ends were trimmed by 5 bases and 15 bases, with 17 bases remaining between them. Germline V gene data show CDR1 as SGHAT and CDR2 as FQNNGV. The length of the CDR3 is 13 residues. Here the CDR3 reads CASSPLRVMVLHF. DNA of the CDR3: TGTGCCAGCAGCCCCCTGAGGGTTATGGTCCTCCACTTT.

V gene TRBV6-1 combines with J gene TRBJ1-2; D possibly corresponds to TRBD1 (5 bases). This CDR3 region has 12 residues. Germline CDR1 MNHNS, CDR2 SASEGT. Trimming left V 7 bases short and J 4 bases short, with 10 bases between. CDR3 sequence reads: CASTQGVYGYTF. CDR3 bases: TGTGCCAGCACCCAGGGCGTCTATGGCTACACCTTC.